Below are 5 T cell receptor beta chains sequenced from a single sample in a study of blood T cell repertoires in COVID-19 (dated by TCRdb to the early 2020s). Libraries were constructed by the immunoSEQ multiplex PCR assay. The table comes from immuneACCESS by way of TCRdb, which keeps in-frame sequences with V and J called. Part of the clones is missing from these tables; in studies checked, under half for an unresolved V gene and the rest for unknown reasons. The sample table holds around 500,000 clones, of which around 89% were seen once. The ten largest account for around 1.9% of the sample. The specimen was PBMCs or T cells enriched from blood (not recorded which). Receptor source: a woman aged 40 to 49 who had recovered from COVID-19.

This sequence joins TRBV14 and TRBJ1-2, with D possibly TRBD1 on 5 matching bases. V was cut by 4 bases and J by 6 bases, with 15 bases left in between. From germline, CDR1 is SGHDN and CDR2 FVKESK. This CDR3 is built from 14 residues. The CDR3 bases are TGTGCCAGCAGCCCATTCGACAGTCTGAATGGCTACACCTTC. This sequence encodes CASSPFDSLNGYTF.

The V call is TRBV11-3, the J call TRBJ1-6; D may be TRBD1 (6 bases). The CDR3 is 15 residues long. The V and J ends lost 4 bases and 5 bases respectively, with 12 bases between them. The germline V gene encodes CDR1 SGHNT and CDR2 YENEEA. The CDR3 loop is CASSSARGHNSPLHF. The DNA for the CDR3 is TGTGCCAGCAGCTCCGCCAGGGGCCATAATTCACCCCTCCACTTT.

The CDR3 DNA sequence: TGTGCCAGCAGCTTGGAGGGACAGAGCAGCACTGAAGCTTTCTTT. Its translation: CASSLEGQSSTEAFF. The chain carries TRBV11-3 and TRBJ1-1; TRBD1 agrees at 7 bases. CDR1 is SGHNT and CDR2 is YENEEA in the germline V gene. J was trimmed by 4 bases and V by 3 bases; bases with no gene match: 8. The CDR3 consists of 15 residues. The full variable domain, with the rest looked up from reference TRBV11-3 and TRBJ1-1, is EAGVVQSPRYKIIEKKQPVAFWCNPISGHNTLYWYLQNLGQGPELLIRYENEEAVDDSQLPKDRFSAERLKGVDSTLKIQPAELGDSAVYLCASSLEGQSSTEAFFGQGTRLTVV.

The CDR3, as DNA: TGTGCCAGCAGTCTTTATAGCGGGAGCCTCTCCGAGCAGTACTTC. This codes for CASSLYSGSLSEQYF. The chain joins TRBV27 to TRBJ2-7; 9 nucleotides line up with TRBD2. Germline trimming cut 5 bases from V and 6 bases from J; bases unmatched to any gene: 11. Per germline, CDR1 MNHEY and CDR2 SMNVEV (reference sequence). The CDR3 is 15 amino acids.

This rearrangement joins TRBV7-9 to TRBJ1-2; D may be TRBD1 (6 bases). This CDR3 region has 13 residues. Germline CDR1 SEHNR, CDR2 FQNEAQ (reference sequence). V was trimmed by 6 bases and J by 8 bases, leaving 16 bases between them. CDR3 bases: TGTGCCAGCAGTCCCTACACAGGGTTAGGCTACACCTTC. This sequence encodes CASSPYTGLGYTF.